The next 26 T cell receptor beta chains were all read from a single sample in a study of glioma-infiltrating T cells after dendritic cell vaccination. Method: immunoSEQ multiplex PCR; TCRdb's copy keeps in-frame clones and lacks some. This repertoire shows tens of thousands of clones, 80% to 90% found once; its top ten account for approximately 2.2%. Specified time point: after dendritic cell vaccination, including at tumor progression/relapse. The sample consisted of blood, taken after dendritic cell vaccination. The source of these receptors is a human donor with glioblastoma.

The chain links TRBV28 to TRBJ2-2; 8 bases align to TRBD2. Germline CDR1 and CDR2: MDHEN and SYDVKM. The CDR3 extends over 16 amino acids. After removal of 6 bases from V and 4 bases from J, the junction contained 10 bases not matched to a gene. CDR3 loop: CASSTGGAGGTGELFF. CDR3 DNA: TGTGCCAGCAGCACCGGGGGGGCGGGTGGCACCGGGGAGCTGTTTTTT.

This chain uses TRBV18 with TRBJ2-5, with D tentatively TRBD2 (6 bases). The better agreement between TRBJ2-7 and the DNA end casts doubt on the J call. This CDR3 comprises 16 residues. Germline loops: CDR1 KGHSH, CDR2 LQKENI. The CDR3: CASSPSWISGTYEQYF. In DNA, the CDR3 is TGTGCCAGCTCACCAAGTTGGATTAGCGGCACCTACGAGCAGTACTTC.

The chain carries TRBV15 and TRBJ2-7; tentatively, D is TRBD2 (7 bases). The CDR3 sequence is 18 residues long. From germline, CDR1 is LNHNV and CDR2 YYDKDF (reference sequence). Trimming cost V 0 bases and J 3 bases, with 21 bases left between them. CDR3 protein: CATSRDQGGARRSYEQYF. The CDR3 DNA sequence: TGTGCCACCAGCAGAGATCAAGGGGGGGCGCGTCGGAGCTACGAGCAGTACTTC.

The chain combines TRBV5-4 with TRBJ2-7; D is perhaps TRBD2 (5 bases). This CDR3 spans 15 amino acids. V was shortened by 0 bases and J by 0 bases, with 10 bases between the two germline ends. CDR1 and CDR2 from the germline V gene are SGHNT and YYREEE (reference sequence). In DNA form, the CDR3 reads TGTGCCAGCAGCTTGGGCGGGTCAAGCTCCTACGAGCAGTACTTC. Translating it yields CASSLGGSSSYEQYF.

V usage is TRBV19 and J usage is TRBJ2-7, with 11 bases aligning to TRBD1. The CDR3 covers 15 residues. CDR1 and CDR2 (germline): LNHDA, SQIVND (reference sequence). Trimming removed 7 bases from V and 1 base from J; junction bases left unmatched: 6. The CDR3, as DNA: TGTGCCAGTACCCTAGGGACAGGGGGTTCCTACGAGCAGTACTTC. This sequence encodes CASTLGTGGSYEQYF.

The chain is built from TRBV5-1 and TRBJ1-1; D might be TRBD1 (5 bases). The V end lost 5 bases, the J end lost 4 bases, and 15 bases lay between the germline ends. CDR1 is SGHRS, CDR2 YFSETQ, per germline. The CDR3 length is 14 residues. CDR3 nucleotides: TGCGCCAGCAGTGGGGAGGGGTGGGGCACTGAAGCTTTCTTT. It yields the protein CASSGEGWGTEAFF.

CDR3 sequence: CASSAQGVGYTF. The CDR3, as DNA: TGTGCCAGCAGCGCTCAAGGGGTCGGCTACACCTTC. This chain joins TRBV7-2 and TRBJ1-2; perhaps TRBD1 as D (5 bases). Trimming shortened V by 5 bases and J by 8 bases, and 12 bases separated the two germline ends. This CDR3 spans 12 amino acids. From germline, CDR1 is SGHTA and CDR2 FQGNSA.

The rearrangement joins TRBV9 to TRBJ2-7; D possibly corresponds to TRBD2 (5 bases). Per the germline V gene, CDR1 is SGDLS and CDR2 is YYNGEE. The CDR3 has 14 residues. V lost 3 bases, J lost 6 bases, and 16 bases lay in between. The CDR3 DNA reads TGTGCCAGCAGCGCGAGGGATCCCTTCGGCGAGCAGTACTTC. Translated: CASSARDPFGEQYF. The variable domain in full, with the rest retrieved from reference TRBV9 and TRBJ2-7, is DSGVTQTPKHLITATGQRVTLRCSPRSGDLSVYWYQQSLDQGLQFLIQYYNGEERAKGNILERFSAQQFPDLHSELNLSSLELGDSALYFCASSARDPFGEQYFGPGTRLTVT.

The CDR3 DNA is TGTGCCAGCTCGACAGGGGGTGCAACTAATGAAAAACTGTTTTTT. Its translation: CASSTGGATNEKLFF. The chain has TRBV5-4 and TRBJ1-4; 9 nucleotides line up with TRBD1. The CDR3 is made up of 15 amino acids. J gave up 0 bases and V 7 bases, and 4 bases lay outside the gene matches. Per germline, CDR1 SGHNT and CDR2 YYREEE (reference sequence). Complete variable domain (other parts from reference TRBV5-4 and TRBJ1-4): ETGVTQSPTHLIKTRGQQVTLRCSSQSGHNTVSWYQQALGQGPQFIFQYYREEENGRGNFPPRFSGLQFPNYSSELNVNALELDDSALYLCASSTGGATNEKLFFGSGTQLSVL.

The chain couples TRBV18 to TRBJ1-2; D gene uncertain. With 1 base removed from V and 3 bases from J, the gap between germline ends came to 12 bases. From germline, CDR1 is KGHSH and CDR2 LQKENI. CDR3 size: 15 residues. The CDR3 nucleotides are TGTGCCAGCTCACCACGCCGAGAGCTCCACTATGGCTACACCTTC. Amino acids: CASSPRRELHYGYTF.

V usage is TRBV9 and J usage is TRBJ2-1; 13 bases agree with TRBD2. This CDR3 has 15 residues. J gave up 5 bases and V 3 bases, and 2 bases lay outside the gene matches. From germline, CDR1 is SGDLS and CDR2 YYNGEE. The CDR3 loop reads CASSAGTSGNNEQFF. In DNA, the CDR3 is TGTGCCAGCAGCGCCGGGACTAGCGGGAACAATGAGCAGTTCTTC. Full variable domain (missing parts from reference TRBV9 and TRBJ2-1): DSGVTQTPKHLITATGQRVTLRCSPRSGDLSVYWYQQSLDQGLQFLIQYYNGEERAKGNILERFSAQQFPDLHSELNLSSLELGDSALYFCASSAGTSGNNEQFFGPGTRLTVL.

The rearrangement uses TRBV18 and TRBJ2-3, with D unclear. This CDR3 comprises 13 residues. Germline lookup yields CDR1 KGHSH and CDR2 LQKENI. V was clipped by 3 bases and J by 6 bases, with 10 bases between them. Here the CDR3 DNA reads TGTGCCAGCTCACCGGATTGGGCGGATACGCAGTATTTT. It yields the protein CASSPDWADTQYF.

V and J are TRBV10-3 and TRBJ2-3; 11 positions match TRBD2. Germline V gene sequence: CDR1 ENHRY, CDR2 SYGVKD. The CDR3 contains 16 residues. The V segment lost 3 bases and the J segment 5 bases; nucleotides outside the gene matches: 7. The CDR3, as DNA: TGTGCCATCAGTGACCCGACTAGCGGGAAACAAGATACGCAGTATTTT. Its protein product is CAISDPTSGKQDTQYF.

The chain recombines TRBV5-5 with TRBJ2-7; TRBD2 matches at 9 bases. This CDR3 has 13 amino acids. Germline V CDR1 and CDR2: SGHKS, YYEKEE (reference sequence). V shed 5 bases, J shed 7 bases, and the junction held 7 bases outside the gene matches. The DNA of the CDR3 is TGTGCCAGCAGAGCGGGAGGAGCGAGTGAGCAGTACTTC. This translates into CASRAGGASEQYF. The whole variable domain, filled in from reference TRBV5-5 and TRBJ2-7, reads DAGVTQSPTHLIKTRGQQVTLRCSPISGHKSVSWYQQVLGQGPQFIFQYYEKEERGRGNFPDRFSARQFPNYSSELNVNALLLGDSALYLCASRAGGASEQYFGPGTRLTVT.

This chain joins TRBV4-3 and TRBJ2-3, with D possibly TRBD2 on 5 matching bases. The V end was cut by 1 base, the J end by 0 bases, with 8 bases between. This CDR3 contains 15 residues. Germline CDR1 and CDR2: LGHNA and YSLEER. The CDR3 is CASSQARVSTDTQYF. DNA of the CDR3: TGCGCCAGCAGCCAAGCGAGGGTGAGCACAGATACGCAGTATTTT.

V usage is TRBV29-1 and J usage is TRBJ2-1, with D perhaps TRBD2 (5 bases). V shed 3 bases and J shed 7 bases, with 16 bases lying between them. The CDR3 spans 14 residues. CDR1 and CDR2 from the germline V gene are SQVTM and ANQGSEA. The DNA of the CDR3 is TGCAGCGTTGAGAGTAGCGCCCCCGGAAATGAGCAGTTCTTC. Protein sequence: CSVESSAPGNEQFF.

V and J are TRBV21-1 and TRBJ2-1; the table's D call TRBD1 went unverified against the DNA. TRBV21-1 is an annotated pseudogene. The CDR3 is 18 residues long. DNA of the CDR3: TGTGCCAGCAGGCCCGGGACAGGAGTACGGTTCCCCCGGAATGAGCAGTTCTTC. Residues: CASRPGTGVRFPRNEQFF.

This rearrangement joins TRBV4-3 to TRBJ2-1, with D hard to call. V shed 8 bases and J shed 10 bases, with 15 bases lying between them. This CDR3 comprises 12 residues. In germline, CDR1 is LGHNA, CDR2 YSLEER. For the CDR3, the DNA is TGCGCCAGCGGTTATAGAGGCGGCGAGCAGTTCTTC. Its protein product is CASGYRGGEQFF.

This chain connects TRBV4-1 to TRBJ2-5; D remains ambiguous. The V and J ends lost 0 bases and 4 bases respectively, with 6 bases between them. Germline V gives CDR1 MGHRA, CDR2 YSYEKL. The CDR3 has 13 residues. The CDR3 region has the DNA TGCGCCAGCAGCCAAGATCGTCGAGAGACCCAGTACTTC. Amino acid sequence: CASSQDRRETQYF.

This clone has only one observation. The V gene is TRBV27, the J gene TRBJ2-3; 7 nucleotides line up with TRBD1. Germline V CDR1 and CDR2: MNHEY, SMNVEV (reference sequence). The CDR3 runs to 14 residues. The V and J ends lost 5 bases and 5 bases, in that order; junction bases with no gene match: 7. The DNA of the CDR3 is TGTGCCAGCAGTCGAAGGGACAGCGAAGATACGCAGTATTTT. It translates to CASSRRDSEDTQYF.

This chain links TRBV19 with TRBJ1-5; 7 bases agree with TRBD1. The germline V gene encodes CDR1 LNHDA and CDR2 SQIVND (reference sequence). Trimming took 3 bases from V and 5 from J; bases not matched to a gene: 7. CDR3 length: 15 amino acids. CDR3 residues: CASSMTGMNDQPQHF. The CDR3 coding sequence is TGTGCCAGTAGTATGACAGGGATGAACGATCAGCCCCAGCATTTT.

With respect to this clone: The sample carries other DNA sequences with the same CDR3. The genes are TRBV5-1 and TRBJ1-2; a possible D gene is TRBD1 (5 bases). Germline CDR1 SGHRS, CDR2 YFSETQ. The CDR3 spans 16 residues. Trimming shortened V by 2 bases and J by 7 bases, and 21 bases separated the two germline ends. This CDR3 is CASSFVQGGGFLGYTF. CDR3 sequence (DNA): TGCGCCAGCAGCTTCGTGCAGGGCGGGGGGTTTCTTGGCTACACCTTC. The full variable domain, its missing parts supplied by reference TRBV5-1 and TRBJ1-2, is KAGVTQTPRYLIKTRGQQVTLSCSPISGHRSVSWYQQTPGQGLQFLFEYFSETQRNKGNFPGRFSGRQFSNSRSEMNVSTLELGDSALYLCASSFVQGGGFLGYTFGSGTRLTVV.

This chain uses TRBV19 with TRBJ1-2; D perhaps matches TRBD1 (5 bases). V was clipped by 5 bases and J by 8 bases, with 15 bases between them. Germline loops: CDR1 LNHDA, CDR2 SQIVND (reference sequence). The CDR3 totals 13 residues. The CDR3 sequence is CASSPGVPEGYTF. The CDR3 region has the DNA TGTGCCAGTAGTCCGGGGGTCCCAGAGGGCTACACCTTC.

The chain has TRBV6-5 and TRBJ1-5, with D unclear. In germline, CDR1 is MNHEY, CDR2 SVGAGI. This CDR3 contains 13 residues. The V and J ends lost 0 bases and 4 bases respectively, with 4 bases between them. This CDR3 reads CASSYSENQPQHF. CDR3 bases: TGTGCCAGCAGTTACTCAGAGAATCAGCCCCAGCATTTT.

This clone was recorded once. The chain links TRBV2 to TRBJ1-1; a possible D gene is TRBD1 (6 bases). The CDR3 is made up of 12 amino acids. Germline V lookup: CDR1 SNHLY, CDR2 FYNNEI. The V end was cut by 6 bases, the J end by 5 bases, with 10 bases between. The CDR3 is CASSPGVTEAFF. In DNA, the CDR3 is TGTGCCAGCAGCCCAGGGGTGACTGAAGCTTTCTTT. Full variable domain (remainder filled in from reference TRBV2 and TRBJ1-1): EPEVTQTPSHQVTQMGQEVILRCVPISNHLYFYWYRQILGQKVEFLVSFYNNEISEKSEIFDDQFSVERPDGSNFTLKIRSTKLEDSAMYFCASSPGVTEAFFGQGTRLTVV.

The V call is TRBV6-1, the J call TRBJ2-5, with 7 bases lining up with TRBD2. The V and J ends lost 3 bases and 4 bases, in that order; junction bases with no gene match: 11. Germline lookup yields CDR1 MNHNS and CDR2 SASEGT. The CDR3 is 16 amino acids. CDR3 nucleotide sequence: TGTGCCAGCAGTGATACCTATGGACTAGACGGAGAGACCCAGTACTTC. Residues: CASSDTYGLDGETQYF.